The 24 T cell receptor beta chains presented below share a single source sample, sequenced in a study of T cell responses to AZD1222 COVID-19 vaccine. The protocol was immunoSEQ multiplex PCR, while the TCRdb copy is restricted to in-frame clones and leaves out a portion. The table records some 140,000 clones, more than 90% of them present only once. Sequencing used peripheral blood, obtained on day 0 of AZD1222 vaccination. The receptors shown here come from an adult in good health.

This sequence joins TRBV10-3 and TRBJ2-7; D assignment may be TRBD1 or TRBD2 (6 bases each). Trimming pared 4 bases from V and 5 bases from J, leaving 18 bases between. CDR3 length: 15 residues. The germline gives CDR1 ENHRY, CDR2 SYGVKD. The DNA of the CDR3 is TGTGCCATCAGTGTAGGGGGGTTTGACATCCACGAGCAGTACTTC. Translation gives CAISVGGFDIHEQYF.

The J gene is TRBJ2-5, the V gene TRBV28; D may be TRBD1 or TRBD2 (5 bases each). This CDR3 has 15 amino acids. V was trimmed by 5 bases and J by 2 bases, leaving 15 bases between them. Germline V CDR1 and CDR2: MDHEN, SYDVKM. CDR3 sequence: CASSPWGSRQETQYF. CDR3 in DNA: TGTGCCAGCAGTCCCTGGGGGTCCAGGCAAGAGACCCAGTACTTC.

The rearrangement uses TRBV28 and TRBJ1-2; the D is unclear. The germline gives CDR1 MDHEN, CDR2 SYDVKM. CDR3 length: 14 residues. Trimming stripped 5 bases from V and 0 bases from J, with 10 bases between. The CDR3 is CASSPPGTNYGYTF. The DNA for the CDR3 is TGTGCCAGCAGTCCCCCAGGTACTAACTATGGCTACACCTTC.

This sequence joins TRBV13 and TRBJ1-4; 8 nucleotides line up with TRBD1. The CDR3 runs to 15 residues. The germline CDR1 and CDR2 sequences are PRHDT and FYEKMQ (reference sequence). V lost 5 bases to trimming and J lost 5 bases; unmatched junction nucleotides: 7. CDR3 nucleotide sequence: TGTGCCAGCAGCCCCACAGGGGGGCGGAATGAAAAACTGTTTTTT. Its protein product is CASSPTGGRNEKLFF.

V is TRBV5-6 and J is TRBJ2-7; 14 bases align to TRBD2. The CDR3 runs to 19 residues. Germline assignment: CDR1 SGHDT and CDR2 YYEEEE. The ends lost 4 bases at V and 3 bases at J; junction bases unmatched: 15. The CDR3 DNA is TGTGCCAGCAGCGGCGCCGGGACTAGCGGGAGCTCGGTCAGCTACGAGCAGTACTTC. It translates to CASSGAGTSGSSVSYEQYF. The full variable domain, rest sourced from reference TRBV5-6 and TRBJ2-7, is DAGVTQSPTHLIKTRGQQVTLRCSPKSGHDTVSWYQQALGQGPQFIFQYYEEEERQRGNFPDRFSGHQFPNYSSELNVNALLLGDSALYLCASSGAGTSGSSVSYEQYFGPGTRLTVT.

V gene TRBV2 combines with J gene TRBJ2-7; D perhaps matches TRBD1 (7 bases). V was cut by 8 bases and J by 12 bases, with 23 bases left in between. Germline V gene lookup returns CDR1 SNHLY and CDR2 FYNNEI. CDR3 length equals 13 residues. The CDR3: CASGGNRGSPTYF. The DNA for the CDR3 is TGTGCCAGCGGAGGGAACAGGGGTAGCCCCACGTACTTC.

The chain couples TRBV7-2 to TRBJ2-1; D is unresolved. V lost 9 bases to trimming and J lost 0 bases, with 9 bases between them. Germline lookup yields CDR1 SGHTA and CDR2 FQGNSA. The CDR3 totals 13 residues. The CDR3 here is CASSPSSYNEQFF. The DNA of the CDR3 is TGTGCCAGTTCGCCTAGCTCCTACAATGAGCAGTTCTTC.

The V gene is TRBV5-8, the J gene TRBJ2-7, with D maybe TRBD2 (5 bases). The CDR3 runs to 11 residues. Trimming cost V 3 bases and J 11 bases, with 12 bases left between them. Looked up from germline, CDR1 is SGHTS and CDR2 is YDEGEE. In nucleotides, the CDR3 is TGTGCCAGCAGCTATAGTACGGAGGAGTACTTC. Protein sequence: CASSYSTEEYF.

CDR3 protein: CASSASGGSSYNEQFF. CDR3 in DNA: TGTGCCAGCAGTGCCTCTGGCGGGAGCTCCTACAATGAGCAGTTCTTC. The rearrangement links TRBV6-1 to TRBJ2-1; 7 bases line up with TRBD2. V shed 4 bases and J 0 bases; nucleotides not matched to a gene: 6. The CDR3 is made up of 16 amino acids. Germline V gives CDR1 MNHNS, CDR2 SASEGT.

The chain joins TRBV5-1 to TRBJ2-1; unclear D gene. The CDR3 length is 16 residues. V lost 0 bases and J 4 bases, leaving 14 bases between the germline ends. Germline-derived CDR1 and CDR2 are SGHRS and YFSETQ. The CDR3 bases are TGCGCCAGCAGCTTGGTACAAACCTTCGGTTACAATGAGCAGTTCTTC. Protein product: CASSLVQTFGYNEQFF.

The chain is built from TRBV19 and TRBJ2-4; TRBD1 might be the D (6 bases). The CDR3 extends over 13 amino acids. The germline gives CDR1 LNHDA, CDR2 SQIVND (reference sequence). The germline V and J ends were trimmed by 5 bases and 7 bases, with 12 bases remaining between them. The chain's CDR3 is CASSGRGINIQYF. The CDR3 DNA sequence: TGTGCCAGTAGTGGCAGGGGTATTAACATTCAGTACTTC.

The gene calls are TRBV13 and TRBJ2-6; D is tentatively TRBD1 or TRBD2 (8 bases each). Germline V CDR1 and CDR2: PRHDT, FYEKMQ (reference sequence). The CDR3 spans 19 residues. The V and J ends lost 2 bases and 0 bases respectively, with 17 bases between them. This CDR3 is CASSLSGGQAFSGANVLTF. The CDR3 region has the DNA TGTGCCAGCAGCTTAAGCGGGGGACAGGCCTTCTCTGGGGCCAACGTCCTGACTTTC.

The V and J genes are TRBV5-1 and TRBJ1-3; D gene ambiguous. Trimming cost V 0 bases and J 4 bases, with 11 bases left between them. The CDR3 consists of 15 residues. CDR1 SGHRS and CDR2 YFSETQ come from the germline V gene. CDR3 coding DNA: TGCGCCAGCAGCTTGGCTGCCGCTACGGGAAACACCATATATTTT. It codes for CASSLAAATGNTIYF.

The rearrangement joins TRBV19 to TRBJ2-3; 7 bases agree with TRBD2. The V segment lost 3 bases and the J segment 10 bases; nucleotides outside the gene matches: 1. Germline CDR1 LNHDA, CDR2 SQIVND (reference sequence). The CDR3 has 11 amino acids. The CDR3 region is CASSIGGSQYF. CDR3 nucleotide sequence: TGTGCCAGTAGTATCGGGGGGTCGCAGTATTTT.

This clone was recorded once. The V gene is TRBV28, the J gene TRBJ1-4; D is possibly TRBD1 (6 bases). The CDR3 spans 15 residues. Trimming removed 11 bases at V and 0 bases at J, with 16 bases between. Germline V gives CDR1 MDHEN, CDR2 SYDVKM. CDR3 protein: CAVKRGRSTNEKLFF. In DNA, the CDR3 is TGTGCCGTTAAACGGGGGCGCTCAACTAATGAAAAACTGTTTTTT.

V is TRBV27 and J is TRBJ2-3; no clear D gene. The germline V gene has CDR1 MNHEY and CDR2 SMNVEV (reference sequence). This CDR3 is built from 12 residues. Trimming pared 3 bases from V and 4 bases from J, leaving 5 bases between. CDR3 region: CASSFSPDTQYF. DNA for the CDR3: TGTGCCAGCAGTTTTTCCCCAGATACGCAGTATTTT.

The CDR3 sequence: CASKERVDTEAFF. The CDR3 DNA is TGTGCCAGTAAGGAGAGGGTCGACACTGAAGCTTTCTTT. This sequence joins TRBV19 and TRBJ1-1; D uncertain. This CDR3 has 13 residues. The ends were cut back, 7 bases at V and 3 bases at J, with 12 bases in the middle. Germline loops: CDR1 LNHDA, CDR2 SQIVND (reference sequence).

The J gene is TRBJ2-7, the V gene TRBV29-1; a possible D gene is TRBD2 (5 bases). The ends were cut back, 7 bases at V and 4 bases at J, with 14 bases in the middle. Germline CDR1 and CDR2: SQVTM and ANQGSEA. CDR3 size: 12 residues. CDR3: CSGRTSPYEQYF. The CDR3, as DNA: TGCAGCGGACGGACTTCTCCGTACGAGCAGTACTTC.

The chain combines TRBV20-1 with TRBJ2-7; 8 positions agree with TRBD1. Trimming removed 3 bases from V and 2 bases from J; junction bases left unmatched: 9. Per the germline V gene, CDR1 is DFQATT and CDR2 is SNEGSKA (reference sequence). The CDR3 spans 15 residues. The CDR3 loop is CSASSLGQDPYEQYF. CDR3 coding DNA: TGCAGTGCTAGTTCCCTGGGACAGGACCCCTACGAGCAGTACTTC.

The rearrangement joins TRBV25-1 to TRBJ2-7; TRBD1 aligns across 8 bases. CDR1 and CDR2 from the germline V gene are MGHDK and SYGVNS. The V segment lost 5 bases and the J segment 4 bases; nucleotides outside the gene matches: 13. The CDR3 has 16 residues. CDR3 sequence reads: CASSPRPGQALYEQYF. CDR3 coding DNA: TGTGCCAGCAGTCCCCGACCGGGACAGGCCCTTTACGAGCAGTACTTC.

This clone was counted between two and nine times. The chain couples TRBV2 to TRBJ1-5; D remains ambiguous. V lost 7 bases and J 0 bases, leaving 7 bases between the germline ends. The length of the CDR3 is 13 residues. Germline-derived CDR1 and CDR2 are SNHLY and FYNNEI. In DNA form, the CDR3 reads TGTGCCAGCAAACAGTATAGCAATCAGCCCCAGCATTTT. Encoded protein: CASKQYSNQPQHF.

This chain links TRBV14 with TRBJ1-1; 8 nucleotides align to TRBD1. V was pared by 4 bases and J by 4 bases, with 8 bases of the junction left unmatched. Germline assignment: CDR1 SGHDN and CDR2 FVKESK. The CDR3 spans 15 residues. The CDR3 nucleotides are TGTGCCAGCAGCCCTAGGACAGGGTTGTTCACTGAAGCTTTCTTT. Protein: CASSPRTGLFTEAFF.

CDR3 loop: CAISESTGSGTGVSYEQYF. The CDR3 DNA is TGTGCCATCAGTGAGTCGACAGGATCCGGGACAGGAGTATCCTACGAGCAGTACTTC. The rearrangement joins TRBV10-3 to TRBJ2-7, with 8 bases identical to TRBD1. In germline, CDR1 is ENHRY, CDR2 SYGVKD. V shed 0 bases and J 1 base; nucleotides not matched to a gene: 14. The CDR3 consists of 19 residues.

V is TRBV19 and J is TRBJ1-2; D gene ambiguous. V shed 7 bases and J shed 1 base, with 13 bases lying between them. Germline V gene sequence: CDR1 LNHDA, CDR2 SQIVND (reference sequence). The CDR3 contains 14 residues. CDR3 DNA sequence: TGTGCCAGTACCCCCCCCGGGGTTAACTATGGCTACACCTTC. Its protein is CASTPPGVNYGYTF.